The clone carrying this T cell receptor beta chain was counted between two and nine times. MiXCR was run by TCRdb on the 5' RACE reads, yielding one entry per CDR3 protein. The profile shows some 600,000 distinct CDR3 sequences, 15% to 20% of them singletons. CDR3 length equals 19 residues. Germline V gene lookup returns CDR1 MGHRA and CDR2 YSYEKL. Trimming took 1 base from V and 6 from J; bases not matched to a gene: 17. These data originate in a study of T-cell memory formation after mild COVID-19. The sequence came from an adult woman who had mild COVID-19 (a few samples of this study predate the infection). Cell type and time point are not known. Sequenced input: PBMCs or a T cell subset sorted from them (not recorded which). The rearrangement uses TRBV4-1 and TRBJ2-3, with 9 bases that match TRBD1. The CDR3 is CASSQVGYRDRGKPDTQYF. The CDR3 nucleotides read TGCGCCAGCAGCCAAGTAGGCTACCGAGACAGGGGGAAACCGGATACGCAGTATTTT.